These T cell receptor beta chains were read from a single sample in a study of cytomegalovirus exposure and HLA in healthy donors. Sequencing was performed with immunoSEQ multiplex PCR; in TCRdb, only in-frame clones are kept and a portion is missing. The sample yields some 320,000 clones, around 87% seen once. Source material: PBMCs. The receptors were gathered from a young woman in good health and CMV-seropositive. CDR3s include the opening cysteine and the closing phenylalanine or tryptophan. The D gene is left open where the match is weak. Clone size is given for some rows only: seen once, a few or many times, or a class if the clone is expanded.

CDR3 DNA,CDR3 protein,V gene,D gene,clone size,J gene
TGTGCCAGCAGCTCTGACACAGACCGTCCAACTAATGAAAAACTGTTTTTT,CASSSDTDRPTNEKLFF,TRBV7-9,-,-,TRBJ1-4
TGCGCCAGCAGCTTTGCCTCCGGGACAGTCAGCGGGGAGCTGTTTTTT,CASSFASGTVSGELFF,TRBV5-1,TRBD1,-,TRBJ2-2
TGTGCCAGCAGTGCGGGAGGGTTCAATGAGCAGTTCTTC,CASSAGGFNEQFF,TRBV13,TRBD2,-,TRBJ2-1
TGCGCCAGCAGCTTGGTGTTAATGGGGGTAGGGACTGAAGCTTTCTTT,CASSLVLMGVGTEAFF,TRBV5-1,-,-,TRBJ1-1
TGTGCCAGCAGCTTAAGCCGGGGGCTGGGCACCGGGGAGCTGTTTTTT,CASSLSRGLGTGELFF,TRBV7-3,-,-,TRBJ2-2
TGTGCCAGCAGCTCCGGGACAGGGCCCTACGAGCAGTACTTC,CASSSGTGPYEQYF,TRBV6-6,TRBD1,-,TRBJ2-7
TGTGCCAGCAGCCAGGGGGCGCGATACGAGCAGTACTTC,CASSQGARYEQYF,TRBV13,TRBD1,-,TRBJ2-7
TGTGCCAGCATAAGCCTAGCGGGAGGAGATACGCAGTATTTT,CASISLAGGDTQYF,TRBV2,TRBD2,-,TRBJ2-3
TGTGCCAGCAGCGTAGTTGAGGAGACCCAGTACTTC,CASSVVEETQYF,TRBV9,-,-,TRBJ2-5
TGTGCCAGCAGCGGGACAGGGGTTAATTCACCCCTCCACTTT,CASSGTGVNSPLHF,TRBV9,TRBD1,-,TRBJ1-6
TGTGCCAGCAGTTACCCGGGCCTCGCCAACGTCCTGACTTTC,CASSYPGLANVLTF,TRBV6-6,-,once,TRBJ2-6
TGTGCCAGCAGTGGGGGCGGAGAGACCCAGTACTTC,CASSGGGETQYF,TRBV6-5,-,-,TRBJ2-5
TGCAGCGTTGCTCATTCCGACAGGAACTATGGCTACACCTTC,CSVAHSDRNYGYTF,TRBV29-1,-,few,TRBJ1-2
TGTGCCAGCAGCCAAACCGCGGCTACCACAGCCTACGAGCAGTACTTC,CASSQTAATTAYEQYF,TRBV4-2,-,-,TRBJ2-7
TGTGCCAGCAGCTTAGTACAGAACACCGGGGAGCTGTTTTTT,CASSLVQNTGELFF,TRBV11-1,-,few,TRBJ2-2
TGTGCCTGGAGTTACCTCGGCAGCCGTAATAATTCACCCCTCCACTTT,CAWSYLGSRNNSPLHF,TRBV30,-,once,TRBJ1-6
TGTGCCCGCCGGTTCGAGCGGACCCACACAGATACGCAGTATTTT,CARRFERTHTDTQYF,TRBV2,-,-,TRBJ2-3
TGTGCCAGCAGCTCCCCGGGACAGGGGGGCTACACCTTC,CASSSPGQGGYTF,TRBV7-9,TRBD1,-,TRBJ1-2
TGTGCTAGTGGTTCGTATGCGGCCGATCCCACCTACGAGCAGTACTTC,CASGSYAADPTYEQYF,TRBV12-5,-,-,TRBJ2-7
TGTGCCAGCAGCGATAGCGGGAGGGCAAATGAGCAGTTCTTC,CASSDSGRANEQFF,TRBV9,TRBD2,-,TRBJ2-1
TGTGCCAGCAGTTTGACAGTCAGTGGAAACACCATATATTTT,CASSLTVSGNTIYF,TRBV7-8,-,once,TRBJ1-3
TGTGCCAGCAGCTTTATCCCCCAGAGTAACACTGAAGCTTTCTTT,CASSFIPQSNTEAFF,TRBV7-9,-,-,TRBJ1-1
TGTGCCAGCAGCCCCGGGACTAGCGGCTCCTACGAGCAGTACTTC,CASSPGTSGSYEQYF,TRBV28,TRBD2,-,TRBJ2-7
TGTGCCAGCACGCCTAGCGGGAGTTACAATGAGCAGTTCTTC,CASTPSGSYNEQFF,TRBV28,TRBD2,once,TRBJ2-1
TGTGCCAGCAGCCCCAGGCCCCAGGGAAAGAACACTGAAGCTTTCTTT,CASSPRPQGKNTEAFF,TRBV7-8,-,few,TRBJ1-1
TGCGCCAGCAGGTTTCGCAGGGACAGGGGTTCCGCCGGGGAGCTGTTTTTT,CASRFRRDRGSAGELFF,TRBV5-1,TRBD1,-,TRBJ2-2
TGTGCCTGGAGTGCCCTACAGGGGGCTAATTCACCCCTCCACTTT,CAWSALQGANSPLHF,TRBV30,TRBD1,-,TRBJ1-6
TGTGCCACCAGCAGAGAGTTGGAGACCCAGTACTTC,CATSRELETQYF,TRBV15,-,-,TRBJ2-5
TGTGCCAGCAGTTACTCGAGTGCAGGCACTGAAGCTTTCTTT,CASSYSSAGTEAFF,TRBV6-6,-,-,TRBJ1-1
TGTGCCAGCAGCTTTCGGACGGAGAACTATGGCTACACCTTC,CASSFRTENYGYTF,TRBV13,-,few,TRBJ1-2
TGTGCCACCAGCAGAGGCCAGGGGGGCAATCAGCCCCAGCATTTT,CATSRGQGGNQPQHF,TRBV15,TRBD1,-,TRBJ1-5
TGTGCCTGGAGGTCGATAGCGGGATCTGAGCAGTTCTTC,CAWRSIAGSEQFF,TRBV30,TRBD2,-,TRBJ2-1
TGTGCCAGCAGGCCGAGCTCCTACGAGCAGTACTTC,CASRPSSYEQYF,TRBV2,-,-,TRBJ2-7